The source of this T cell receptor (beta chain) is a study of Tregs in tolerant kidney transplant recipients. This clone was observed a few times. Trimming stripped 4 bases from V and 5 bases from J, with 27 bases between. Per germline, CDR1 MNHNS and CDR2 SASEGT. This CDR3 spans 20 amino acids. The table came from immunoSEQ multiplex PCR; TCRdb's copy has only in-frame clones and leaves some out. The table shows about 110,000 clones, with around 91% occurring only once. The V call is TRBV6-1, the J call TRBJ1-6, with D tentatively TRBD1 (5 bases). Sequencing was performed on CD4+ T cells from blood, taken before the transplant. The source of this sequence is a human donor who received a combined kidney and bone marrow transplant. CDR3 region: CASSAPGDPPPGANNSPLHF. The CDR3 nucleotides read TGTGCCAGCAGTGCACCGGGGGACCCTCCGCCCGGGGCCAATAATTCACCCCTCCACTTT.